The 9 T cell receptor beta chains below all came from one sample that was sequenced in a study of cytomegalovirus exposure and HLA in healthy donors. Primers included in the PCR were 60 Vbeta and 13 Jbeta primers. Profiled with immunoSEQ multiplex PCR; TCRdb holds only in-frame clones, not every one. The top ten clones hold 9.5% to 15% of a sample with over 150,000 clones, nearly 80% of them seen once. Sequences were obtained from PBMCs. These receptor sequences come from a man in his thirties or forties in good health and CMV-seropositive.

The chain has TRBV28 and TRBJ1-4; D unresolved. Trimming took off 10 bases at V and 6 bases at J, with 18 bases between the two ends. Germline CDR1 MDHEN, CDR2 SYDVKM. This CDR3 contains 14 residues. DNA for the CDR3: TGTGCCACTGTTAGGAGGGCCGGGGATGAAAAACTGTTTTTT. It translates to CATVRRAGDEKLFF.

This chain connects TRBV7-6 to TRBJ2-2, with TRBD2 identical over 13 bases. Germline CDR1 is SGHVS and CDR2 is FNYEAQ. This CDR3 comprises 16 residues. V was pared by 5 bases and J by 5 bases, with 5 bases of the junction left unmatched. CDR3 region: CASSMTSGRRTGELFF. As DNA, the CDR3 is TGTGCCAGCAGCATGACTAGCGGGAGGCGTACCGGGGAGCTGTTTTTT.

This clone was seen a handful of times. This chain connects TRBV6-5 to TRBJ2-3; tentatively, D is TRBD1 (6 bases). Germline loops: CDR1 MNHEY, CDR2 SVGAGI. The germline V and J ends were trimmed by 5 bases and 1 base, with 13 bases remaining between them. This CDR3 spans 15 amino acids. The CDR3, as DNA: TGTGCCAGCAGTCTCCGGGACACCCGCACAGATACGCAGTATTTT. Translation: CASSLRDTRTDTQYF.

This sequence joins TRBV11-3 and TRBJ2-1, with 8 bases aligning to TRBD2. The CDR3 length is 15 residues. Trimming cost V 5 bases and J 0 bases; bases outside gene matches: 3. Germline CDR1 reads SGHNT; CDR2 reads YENEEA. The DNA of the CDR3 is TGTGCCAGCAGCCGTAGCGGGAACTCCTACAATGAGCAGTTCTTC. Amino acid sequence: CASSRSGNSYNEQFF. Using reference TRBV11-3 and TRBJ2-1 for the parts outside the CDR3, the full variable domain is EAGVVQSPRYKIIEKKQPVAFWCNPISGHNTLYWYLQNLGQGPELLIRYENEEAVDDSQLPKDRFSAERLKGVDSTLKIQPAELGDSAVYLCASSRSGNSYNEQFFGPGTRLTVL.

V gene TRBV7-6 combines with J gene TRBJ2-1, with D tentatively TRBD2 (5 bases). CDR3 length: 16 amino acids. CDR1 SGHVS and CDR2 FNYEAQ come from the germline V gene. The V and J ends lost 5 bases and 3 bases respectively, with 17 bases between them. The CDR3 sequence is CASSLSGESIYNEQFF. The DNA for the CDR3 is TGTGCCAGCAGCCTGTCCGGGGAAAGTATCTACAATGAGCAGTTCTTC.

The chain couples TRBV6-5 to TRBJ2-1, with D perhaps TRBD2 (5 bases). Germline CDR1 reads MNHEY; CDR2 reads SVGAGI. With 4 bases removed from V and 2 bases from J, the gap between germline ends came to 9 bases. This CDR3 comprises 14 residues. CDR3 protein: CASSSGSPYNEQFF. Here the CDR3 DNA reads TGTGCCAGCAGTTCGGGGTCCCCCTACAATGAGCAGTTCTTC.

CDR3 coding DNA: TGTGCCAGCTCACCAGAGGGTAACTATGGCTACACCTTC. Protein sequence: CASSPEGNYGYTF. The chain has TRBV18 and TRBJ1-2; D call uncertain. Trimming took 2 bases from V and 1 from J, leaving 5 bases between them. The CDR3 has 13 amino acids. Germline CDR1 KGHSH, CDR2 LQKENI.

The chain employs TRBV19 and TRBJ1-5; 8 positions agree with TRBD1. The CDR3 is 16 amino acids. V gave up 5 bases and J gave up 0 bases; unmatched junction bases: 6. CDR1 is LNHDA, CDR2 SQIVND, per germline (reference sequence). The CDR3 here is CASSVEGQVSNQPQHF. The CDR3, as DNA: TGTGCCAGTAGTGTGGAGGGACAGGTTAGCAATCAGCCCCAGCATTTT.

The chain carries TRBV9 and TRBJ1-4; unclear D gene. There are 15 residues in the CDR3. The V gene lost 0 bases and the J gene lost 6 bases, with 12 bases spanning the gap. Germline V CDR1 and CDR2: SGDLS, YYNGEE. CDR3 sequence: CASSVGRATDEKLFF. In nucleotides, the CDR3 is TGTGCCAGCAGCGTAGGCAGAGCGACCGATGAAAAACTGTTTTTT.